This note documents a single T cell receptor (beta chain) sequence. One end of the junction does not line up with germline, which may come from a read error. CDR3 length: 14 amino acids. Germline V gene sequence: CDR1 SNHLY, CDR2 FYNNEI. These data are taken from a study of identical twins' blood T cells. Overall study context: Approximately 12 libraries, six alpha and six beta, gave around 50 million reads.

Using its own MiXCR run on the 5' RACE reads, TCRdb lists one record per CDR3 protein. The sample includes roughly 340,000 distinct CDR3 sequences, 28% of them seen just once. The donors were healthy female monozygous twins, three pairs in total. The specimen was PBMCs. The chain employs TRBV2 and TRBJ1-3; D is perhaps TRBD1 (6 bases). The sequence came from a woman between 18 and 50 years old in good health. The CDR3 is CAGSEGTPGNTIYF. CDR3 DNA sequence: TGTGCCGGCAGTGAAGGGACACCCGGAAACACCATATATTTT.